This T cell receptor (beta chain) was obtained from a study of T cell responses to AZD1222 COVID-19 vaccine. CDR3 length equals 13 residues. Trimming cost V 2 bases and J 5 bases, with 9 bases left between them. Measured with immunoSEQ multiplex PCR; TCRdb has only the in-frame clones, and not every one. The sample records fewer than 150,000 clones, just over 90% being singletons. The TCR was taken from an adult in good health. The gene calls are TRBV12-3 or TRBV12-4 and TRBJ1-1; D call uncertain. Sequenced here: peripheral blood, sampled on day 0 of AZD1222 vaccination. DNA for the CDR3: TGTGCCAGCAGTTTATCAGCGGGGACTGAAGCTTTCTTT. Translation: CASSLSAGTEAFF.